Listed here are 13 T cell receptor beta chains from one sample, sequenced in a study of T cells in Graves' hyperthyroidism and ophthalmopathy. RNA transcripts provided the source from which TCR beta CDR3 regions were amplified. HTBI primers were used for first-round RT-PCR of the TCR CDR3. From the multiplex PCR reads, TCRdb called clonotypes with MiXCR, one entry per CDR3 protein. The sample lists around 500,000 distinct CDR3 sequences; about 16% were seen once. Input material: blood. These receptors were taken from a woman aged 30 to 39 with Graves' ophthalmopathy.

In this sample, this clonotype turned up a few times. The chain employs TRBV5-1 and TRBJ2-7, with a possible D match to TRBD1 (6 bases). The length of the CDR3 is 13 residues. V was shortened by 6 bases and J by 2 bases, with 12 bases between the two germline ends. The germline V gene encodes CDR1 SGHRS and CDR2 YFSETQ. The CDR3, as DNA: TGCGCCAGCAACCCAGGGGACCCCTACGAGCAGTACTTC. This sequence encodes CASNPGDPYEQYF.

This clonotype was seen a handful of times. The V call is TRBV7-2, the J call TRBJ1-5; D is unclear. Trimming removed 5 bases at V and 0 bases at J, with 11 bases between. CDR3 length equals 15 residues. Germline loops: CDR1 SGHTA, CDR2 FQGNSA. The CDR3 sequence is CASSKGGISNQPQHF. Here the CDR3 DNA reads TGTGCCAGCAGCAAGGGAGGTATTAGCAATCAGCCCCAGCATTTT.

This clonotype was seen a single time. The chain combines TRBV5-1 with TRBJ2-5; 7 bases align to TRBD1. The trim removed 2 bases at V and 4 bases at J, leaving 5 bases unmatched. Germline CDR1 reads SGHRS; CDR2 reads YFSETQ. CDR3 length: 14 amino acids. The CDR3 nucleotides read TGCGCCAGCAGCTTCAGACAGGGTTCAGAGACCCAGTACTTC. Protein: CASSFRQGSETQYF.

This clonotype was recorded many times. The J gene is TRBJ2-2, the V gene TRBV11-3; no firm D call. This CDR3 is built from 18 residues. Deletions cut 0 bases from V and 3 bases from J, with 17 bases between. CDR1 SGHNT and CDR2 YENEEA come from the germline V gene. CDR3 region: CASSLDSRHDTYTGELFF. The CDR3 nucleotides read TGTGCCAGCAGCTTAGATTCCCGACACGACACCTACACCGGGGAGCTGTTTTTT.

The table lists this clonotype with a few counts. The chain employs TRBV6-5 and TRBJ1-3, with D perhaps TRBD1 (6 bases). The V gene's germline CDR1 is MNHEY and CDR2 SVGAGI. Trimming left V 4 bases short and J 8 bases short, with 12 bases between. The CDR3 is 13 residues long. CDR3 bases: TGTGCCAGCAGTTCACAGGGTTTCGACACCATATATTTT. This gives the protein CASSSQGFDTIYF.

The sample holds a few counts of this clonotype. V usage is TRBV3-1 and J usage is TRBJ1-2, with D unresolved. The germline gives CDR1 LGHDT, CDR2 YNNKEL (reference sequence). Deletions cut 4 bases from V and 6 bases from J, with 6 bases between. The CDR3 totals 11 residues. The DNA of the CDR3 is TGTGCCAGCAGCCTCGACGATGGCTACACCTTC. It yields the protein CASSLDDGYTF. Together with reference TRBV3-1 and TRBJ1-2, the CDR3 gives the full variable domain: DTAVSQTPKYLVTQMGNDKSIKCEQNLGHDTMYWYKQDSKKFLKIMFSYNNKELIINETVPNRFSPKSPDKAHLNLHINSLELGDSAVYFCASSLDDGYTFGSGTRLTVV.

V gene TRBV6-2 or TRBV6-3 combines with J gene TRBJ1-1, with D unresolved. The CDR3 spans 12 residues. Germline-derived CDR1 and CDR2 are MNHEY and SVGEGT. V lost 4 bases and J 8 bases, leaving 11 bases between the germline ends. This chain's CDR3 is CASSLDTREAFF. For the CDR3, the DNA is TGTGCCAGCAGTTTAGATACCCGAGAAGCTTTCTTT.

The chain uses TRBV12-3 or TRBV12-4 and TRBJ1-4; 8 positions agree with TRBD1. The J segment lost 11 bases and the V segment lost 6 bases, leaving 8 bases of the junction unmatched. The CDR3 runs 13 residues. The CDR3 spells CASSPGGGLKLFF. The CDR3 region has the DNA TGTGCCAGCAGCCCAGGGGGCGGACTGAAACTGTTTTTT.

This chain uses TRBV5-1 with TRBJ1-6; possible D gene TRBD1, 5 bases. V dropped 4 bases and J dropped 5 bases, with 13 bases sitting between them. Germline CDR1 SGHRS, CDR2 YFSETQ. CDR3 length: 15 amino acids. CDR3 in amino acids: CASSIPTDNNSPLHF. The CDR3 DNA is TGCGCCAGCAGCATACCGACGGACAATAATTCACCCCTCCACTTT. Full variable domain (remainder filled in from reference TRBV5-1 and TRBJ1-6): KAGVTQTPRYLIKTRGQQVTLSCSPISGHRSVSWYQQTPGQGLQFLFEYFSETQRNKGNFPGRFSGRQFSNSRSEMNVSTLELGDSALYLCASSIPTDNNSPLHFGNGTRLTVT.

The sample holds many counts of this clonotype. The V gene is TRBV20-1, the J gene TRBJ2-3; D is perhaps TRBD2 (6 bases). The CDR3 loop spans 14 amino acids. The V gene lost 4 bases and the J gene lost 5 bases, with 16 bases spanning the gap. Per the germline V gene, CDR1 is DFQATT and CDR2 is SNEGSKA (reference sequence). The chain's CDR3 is CSANWWEDQDTQYF. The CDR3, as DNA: TGCAGTGCTAATTGGTGGGAGGATCAAGATACGCAGTATTTT.

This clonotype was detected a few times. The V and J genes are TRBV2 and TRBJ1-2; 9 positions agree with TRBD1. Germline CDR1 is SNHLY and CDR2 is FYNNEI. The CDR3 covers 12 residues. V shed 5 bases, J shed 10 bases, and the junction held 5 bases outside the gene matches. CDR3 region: CASSRQGEVYTF. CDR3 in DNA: TGTGCCAGCAGTCGACAGGGGGAAGTCTACACCTTC.

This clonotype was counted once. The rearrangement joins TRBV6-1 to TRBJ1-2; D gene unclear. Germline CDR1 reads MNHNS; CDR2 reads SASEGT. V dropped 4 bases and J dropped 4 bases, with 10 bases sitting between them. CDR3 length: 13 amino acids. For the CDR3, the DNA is TGTGCCAGCAGTGTGGGAGGGAGCTATGGCTACACCTTC. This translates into CASSVGGSYGYTF.

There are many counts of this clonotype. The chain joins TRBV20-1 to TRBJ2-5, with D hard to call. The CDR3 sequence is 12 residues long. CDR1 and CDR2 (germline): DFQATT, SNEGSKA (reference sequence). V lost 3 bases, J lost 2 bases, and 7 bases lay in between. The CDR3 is CSASLAQETQYF. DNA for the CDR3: TGCAGTGCTAGCCTCGCACAAGAGACCCAGTACTTC.